This T cell receptor (beta chain) came from a study of blood T cell repertoires in COVID-19. Study background: Sources were T cells, B-cell-depleted T cells, or PBMCs; the material itself was cDNA or gDNA.

Recruited during active infection, patients (from Seattle) were subsequently followed longitudinally. Per the study methods: Amplified reference gene primers provided the basis for estimating nucleated cell counts. Sequenced by immunoSEQ multiplex PCR; TCRdb stores in-frame clones only, minus some. The V and J calls and clone size were taken over from that table, and D and trimming were inferred from the DNA. The sample has about 350,000 clones, around 87% seen once; the top ten hold about 6.9%. Germline CDR1 and CDR2: KGHSH and LQKENI. The CDR3 loop spans 18 amino acids. The V gene end was trimmed by 5 bases and the J gene end by 4 bases; junction bases not matched to a gene: 18.

The chain joins TRBV18 to TRBJ2-3; 7 nucleotides align to TRBD1. Source material: peripheral blood. The sequence was collected from a woman between 50 and 59 years old with COVID-19, enrolled during active disease. DNA of the CDR3: TGTGCCAGCTCAACCGGACAGGCCCGGCAAGGTAGCGCAGATACGCAGTATTTT. Residues: CASSTGQARQGSADTQYF.